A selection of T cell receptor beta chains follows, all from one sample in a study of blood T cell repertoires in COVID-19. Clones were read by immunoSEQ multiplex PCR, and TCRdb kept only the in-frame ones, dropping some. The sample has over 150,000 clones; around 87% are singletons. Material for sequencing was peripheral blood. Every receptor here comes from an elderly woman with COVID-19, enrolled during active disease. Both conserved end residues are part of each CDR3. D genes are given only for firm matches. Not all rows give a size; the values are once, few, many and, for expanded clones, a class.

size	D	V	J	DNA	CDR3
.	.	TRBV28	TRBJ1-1	TGTGCCAGCAGTTACAGGGTCAGCACTGAAGCTTTCTTT	CASSYRVSTEAFF
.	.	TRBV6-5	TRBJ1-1	TGTGCCAGCAGTTACTCTAGATCGAACACTGAAGCTTTCTTT	CASSYSRSNTEAFF
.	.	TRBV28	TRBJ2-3	TGTGCCAGCAGTCCCGCCCCAGCGTCCGATACGCAGTATTTT	CASSPAPASDTQYF
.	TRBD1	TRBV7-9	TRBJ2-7	TGTGCCAGCACCCTAATGACAGGGTATGGTTACGAGCAGTACTTC	CASTLMTGYGYEQYF
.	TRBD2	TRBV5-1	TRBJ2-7	TGCGCCAGCAGCCGAGCGGGAGATTACTACGAGCAGTACTTC	CASSRAGDYYEQYF
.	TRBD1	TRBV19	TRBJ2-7	TGTGCCAGTAGTATCAGCACAGGGGCGCCCTACGAGCAGTACTTC	CASSISTGAPYEQYF
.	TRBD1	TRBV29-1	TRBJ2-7	TGCAGCGGAAGGATACCGGGACAGGGGAAAACCCACGAGCAGTACTTC	CSGRIPGQGKTHEQYF
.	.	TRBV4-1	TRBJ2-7	TGCGCCAGCAGCCAAGATCAGGGTTCCCACGAGCAGTACTTC	CASSQDQGSHEQYF
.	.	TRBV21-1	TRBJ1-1	TGTGCCAGCAGCATTGGGACACTGAACACTGAAGCTTTCTTT	CASSIGTLNTEAFF
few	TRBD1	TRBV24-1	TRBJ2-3	TGTGCCACCGGGGACAGGGACTTGGAGTATTTT	CATGDRDLEYF
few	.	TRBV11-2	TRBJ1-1	TGTGCCAGCAGCTTAGGTAGTTTCGGCAGGTTTAACACTGAAGCTTTCTTT	CASSLGSFGRFNTEAFF
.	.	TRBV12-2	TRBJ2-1	TGTGCAAGTCGCCATTGGGAGTTGGGACTCTATACCACCAATGAGCAGTTCTTC	CASRHWELGLYTTNEQFF